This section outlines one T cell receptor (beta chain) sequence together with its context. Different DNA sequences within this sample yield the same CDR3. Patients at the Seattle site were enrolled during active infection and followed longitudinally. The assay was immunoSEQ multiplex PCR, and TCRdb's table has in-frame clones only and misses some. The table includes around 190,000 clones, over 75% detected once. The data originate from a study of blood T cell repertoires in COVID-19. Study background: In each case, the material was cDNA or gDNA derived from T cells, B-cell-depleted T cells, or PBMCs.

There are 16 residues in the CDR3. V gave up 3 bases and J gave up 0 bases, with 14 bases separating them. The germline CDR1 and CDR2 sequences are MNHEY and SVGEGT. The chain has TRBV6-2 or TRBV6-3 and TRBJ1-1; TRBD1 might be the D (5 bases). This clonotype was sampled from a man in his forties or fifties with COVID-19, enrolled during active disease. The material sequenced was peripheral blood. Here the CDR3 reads CASSYIRGSLNTEAFF. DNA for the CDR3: TGTGCCAGCAGTTATATTAGGGGATCCTTGAACACTGAAGCTTTCTTT.